Detailed here is one TCR beta chain. Antigen unknown. This sample stems from a study of cytomegalovirus exposure and HLA in healthy donors. V gave up 3 bases and J gave up 2 bases; unmatched junction bases: 12. This CDR3 has 18 residues. From germline, CDR1 is KGHSH and CDR2 LQKENI. Broader study findings: Reportedly, diagnosis of cytomegalovirus status by the classifier showed high specificity and sensitivity.

Method: immunoSEQ multiplex PCR; TCRdb's copy keeps in-frame clones and lacks some. In the table there are approximately 240,000 clones, 85% to 95% of which are singletons. It was the approximately 120-subject validation cohort, separate from the 666-subject first cohort, to which the donors belonged. The rearrangement uses TRBV18 and TRBJ2-2, with 7 bases lining up with TRBD2. The receptor was derived from a woman younger than 35 in good health and CMV-seronegative. Sequenced input: PBMCs. CDR3 nucleotide sequence: TGTGCCAGCTCACCTTCGGCTAGCGGAGCCACAAACACCGGGGAGCTGTTTTTT. This codes for CASSPSASGATNTGELFF.